This entry lists 14 T cell receptor beta chains sequenced from one sample in a study of blood T cell repertoires in COVID-19. Repertoires were generated with immunoSEQ multiplex PCR, while TCRdb's copy carries only in-frame clones and drops some. Of 300,000 to 350,000 clones in the sample, 70% to 90% were seen once. What was sequenced was PBMCs or T cells enriched from blood (not recorded which). These TCRs come from a man aged 25 to 40 who had recovered from COVID-19.

The CDR3 here is CASSNPGGRGIDQPQHF. The CDR3 nucleotides are TGTGCCAGCAGCAATCCGGGGGGGCGCGGGATCGATCAGCCCCAGCATTTT. This chain uses TRBV5-5 with TRBJ1-5; TRBD1 is a possible D gene (6 bases). The CDR3 is 17 residues long. Trimming cost V 4 bases and J 5 bases, with 22 bases left between them. Germline lookup yields CDR1 SGHKS and CDR2 YYEKEE (reference sequence).

The rearrangement uses TRBV4-1 and TRBJ2-7, with 10 bases fitting TRBD1. Germline CDR1 reads MGHRA; CDR2 reads YSYEKL. V lost 3 bases to trimming and J lost 7 bases; unmatched junction nucleotides: 9. The CDR3 is made up of 15 amino acids. The CDR3 spells CASSQPGTGVREQYF. The CDR3 DNA is TGCGCCAGCAGCCAGCCCGGGACAGGGGTGCGGGAGCAGTACTTC.

This sequence joins TRBV7-2 and TRBJ2-7; 8 nucleotides align to TRBD2. The CDR3 runs to 16 residues. Germline V gene sequence: CDR1 SGHTA, CDR2 FQGNSA. J was trimmed by 0 bases and V by 4 bases; bases with no gene match: 8. The CDR3 spells CASSYTAGVSSYEQYF. CDR3 coding DNA: TGTGCCAGCAGCTATACAGCGGGGGTGAGCTCCTACGAGCAGTACTTC.

This chain links TRBV13 with TRBJ2-1; D is perhaps TRBD2 (7 bases). V shed 4 bases and J shed 6 bases, with 22 bases lying between them. CDR1 is PRHDT and CDR2 is FYEKMQ in the germline V gene (reference sequence). This CDR3 has 17 residues. The CDR3 protein is CASSSVFEGGRINEQFF. DNA for the CDR3: TGTGCCAGCAGCTCCGTATTTGAGGGGGGGCGCATCAATGAGCAGTTCTTC.

V usage is TRBV7-8 and J usage is TRBJ2-3, with 9 nucleotides matching TRBD2. There are 15 residues in the CDR3. CDR1 and CDR2 from the germline V gene are SGHVS and FQNEAQ. V shed 4 bases, J shed 0 bases, and the junction held 2 bases outside the gene matches. This CDR3 is CASSSSGASTDTQYF. For the CDR3, the DNA is TGTGCCAGCAGCTCTAGCGGGGCTAGCACAGATACGCAGTATTTT.

The chain joins TRBV4-2 to TRBJ2-1; 12 bases agree with TRBD2. Trimming took 1 base from V and 7 from J; bases not matched to a gene: 11. CDR1 is LGHNA and CDR2 is YNFKEQ in the germline V gene. This CDR3 spans 18 amino acids. CDR3 nucleotides: TGTGCCAGCAGCCAAGGAGTCCTAGCGGGGGGGCCGCCTAATGAGCAGTTCTTC. Amino acids: CASSQGVLAGGPPNEQFF.

This rearrangement joins TRBV3-1 (or the pseudogene TRBV3-2) to TRBJ2-5; D may be TRBD2 (5 bases). V was shortened by 4 bases and J by 7 bases, with 19 bases between the two germline ends. CDR1 and CDR2 from the germline V gene are LGHDT and YNNKEL (reference sequence). The CDR3 contains 15 residues. In DNA, the CDR3 is TGTGCCAGCAGCCTTGAGGGCCCCCGTCTTGGGACCCAGTACTTC. This codes for CASSLEGPRLGTQYF.

The gene calls are TRBV9 and TRBJ1-2; 8 positions match TRBD1. Trimming took 4 bases from V and 4 from J; bases not matched to a gene: 9. Germline lookup yields CDR1 SGDLS and CDR2 YYNGEE. This CDR3 region has 15 residues. The CDR3 nucleotides read TGTGCCAGCAGCCCCCATCCCGGGACAGGCTATGGCTACACCTTC. Translated, it gives CASSPHPGTGYGYTF.

This clone showed up just once. The chain couples TRBV5-4 to TRBJ2-7; 11 bases map to TRBD1. Germline CDR1 reads SGHNT; CDR2 reads YYREEE (reference sequence). V lost 1 base and J lost 2; bases outside the gene matches: 2. The CDR3 extends over 15 amino acids. The CDR3 nucleotides read TGTGCCAGCAGCTTGTGGGACAGGGGGACCTACGAGCAGTACTTC. Its protein is CASSLWDRGTYEQYF.

The chain is built from TRBV11-1 and TRBJ2-7; TRBD2 aligns across 7 bases. The CDR3 is 16 residues long. Germline CDR1 SGHAT, CDR2 FQDESV (reference sequence). J lost 0 bases, V lost 5 bases, and 10 bases had no gene match. CDR3 sequence reads: CASSQWRGGSSYEQYF. The DNA of the CDR3 is TGTGCCAGCAGCCAATGGCGGGGCGGGAGCTCCTACGAGCAGTACTTC.

The chain couples TRBV2 to TRBJ1-5; 9 bases are shared with TRBD1. The CDR3 contains 15 residues. Trimming removed 4 bases from V and 4 bases from J; junction bases left unmatched: 5. CDR1 is SNHLY and CDR2 is FYNNEI in the germline V gene. The CDR3 DNA follows: TGTGCCAGCAGTGGGGGACAGGGAGGAAATCAGCCCCAGCATTTT. Amino acid sequence: CASSGGQGGNQPQHF.

The V gene is TRBV5-1, the J gene TRBJ2-3; possible D gene TRBD2, 5 bases. The germline gives CDR1 SGHRS, CDR2 YFSETQ. V shed 4 bases and J shed 0 bases, with 15 bases lying between them. This CDR3 contains 16 residues. The CDR3 bases are TGCGCCAGCAGCACGGGAAGTGTGTCAAGCACAGATACGCAGTATTTT. Its translation: CASSTGSVSSTDTQYF.

This chain connects TRBV5-4 to TRBJ1-1; 7 bases align to TRBD1. The germline gives CDR1 SGHNT, CDR2 YYREEE (reference sequence). Trimming took 0 bases from V and 0 from J; bases not matched to a gene: 14. This CDR3 is built from 19 residues. The CDR3 DNA reads TGTGCCAGCAGCTTGGATGGGGTGGGACAGCCATTCATGAACACTGAAGCTTTCTTT. Encoded protein: CASSLDGVGQPFMNTEAFF. Drawing the rest from reference TRBV5-4 and TRBJ1-1, the complete variable domain is ETGVTQSPTHLIKTRGQQVTLRCSSQSGHNTVSWYQQALGQGPQFIFQYYREEENGRGNFPPRFSGLQFPNYSSELNVNALELDDSALYLCASSLDGVGQPFMNTEAFFGQGTRLTVV.

V usage is TRBV6-2 or TRBV6-3 and J usage is TRBJ1-2; TRBD1 aligns across 8 bases. CDR1 is MNHEY and CDR2 is SVGEGT in the germline V gene. The CDR3 is 15 amino acids. J gave up 8 bases and V 2 bases, and 10 bases lay outside the gene matches. The CDR3 DNA reads TGTGCCAGCAGTTACACTCCCCAGGGGGCGAGCGGCTACACCTTC. It translates to CASSYTPQGASGYTF.